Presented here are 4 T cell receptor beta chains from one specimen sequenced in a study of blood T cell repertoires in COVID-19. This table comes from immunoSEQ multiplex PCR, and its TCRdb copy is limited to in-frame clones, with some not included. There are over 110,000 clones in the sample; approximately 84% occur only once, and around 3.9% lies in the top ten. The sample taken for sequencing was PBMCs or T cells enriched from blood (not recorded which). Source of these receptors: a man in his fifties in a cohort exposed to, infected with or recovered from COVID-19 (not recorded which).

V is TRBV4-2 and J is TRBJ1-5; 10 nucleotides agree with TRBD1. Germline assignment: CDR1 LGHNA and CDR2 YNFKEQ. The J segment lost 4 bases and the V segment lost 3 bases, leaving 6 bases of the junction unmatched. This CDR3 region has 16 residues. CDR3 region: CASSHDRGLSNQPQHF. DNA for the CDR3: TGTGCCAGCAGCCACGACAGGGGGCTCTCGAATCAGCCCCAGCATTTT.

CDR3 in DNA: TGTGCCAGCAGCTTAGTGACGGGATGGGATACTGAAGCTTTCTTT. It specifies CASSLVTGWDTEAFF. The J gene is TRBJ1-1, the V gene TRBV7-9; D unresolved. CDR3 size: 15 residues. Trimming left V 1 base short and J 5 bases short, with 14 bases between. Germline values: CDR1 SEHNR, CDR2 FQNEAQ (reference sequence).

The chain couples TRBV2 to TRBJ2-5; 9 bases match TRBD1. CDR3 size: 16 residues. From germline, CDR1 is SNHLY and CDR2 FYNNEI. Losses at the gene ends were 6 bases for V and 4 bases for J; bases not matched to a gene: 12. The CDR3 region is CASSAPGQGIRETQYF. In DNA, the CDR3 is TGTGCCAGCAGCGCACCAGGACAGGGGATTCGAGAGACCCAGTACTTC.

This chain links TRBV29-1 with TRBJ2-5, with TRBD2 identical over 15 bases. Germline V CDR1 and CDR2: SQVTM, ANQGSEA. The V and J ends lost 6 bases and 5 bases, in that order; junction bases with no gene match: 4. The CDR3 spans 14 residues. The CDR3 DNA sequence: TGCAGCGTCGGGACTAGCGGGAGGTGGGAGACCCAGTACTTC. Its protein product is CSVGTSGRWETQYF.